This T cell receptor beta chain was identified in a study of cytomegalovirus exposure and HLA in healthy donors. At the level of the study: Of around 400 genotyped donors, roughly 80% grouped in the Caucasian-associated ancestry cluster.

Findings and limits, study-wide: After further analysis at a later stage, roughly 16,000 TCR beta sequences were associated with HLA alleles at 0.05 false discovery rate. Across donors, presence/absence analyses took sequencing depth to be roughly uniform.

Germline V lookup: CDR1 LNHDA, CDR2 SQIVND (reference sequence). The CDR3 length is 16 residues. V lost 1 base to trimming and J lost 1 base, with 13 bases between them. This clone was recorded once. The antigen is undetermined. PCR involved 60 Vbeta and 13 Jbeta primers. Source study methods: Unique TCR beta chains numbered around 80 million in a later analysis, with about 9.9 million shared. Data came from immunoSEQ multiplex PCR; TCRdb stores just in-frame clones and leaves some out. V and J calls and clone size are copied from that table; D and trimming were computed from the DNA. The table includes about 140,000 clones, 70% to 80% detected once.

The chain links TRBV19 to TRBJ1-1, with a possible D match to TRBD1 (6 bases). The specimen sequenced was PBMCs. The receptor's source is a man in his forties in good health and CMV-seropositive. The CDR3 nucleotides read TGTGCCAGTAGTATAGGTACAGGGTTTACGAACACTGAAGCTTTCTTT. It specifies CASSIGTGFTNTEAFF.